The next 4 T cell receptor beta chains were all read from a single sample in a study of blood T cell repertoires in COVID-19. Sequencing was performed with immunoSEQ multiplex PCR; in TCRdb, only in-frame clones are kept and a portion is missing. This sample has 300,000 to 400,000 clones, with 85% to 90% found just once. Input material: PBMCs or T cells enriched from blood (not recorded which). All receptors come from a woman aged 25 to 45 with acute COVID-19.

The rearrangement joins TRBV11-1 to TRBJ2-7; 7 positions agree with TRBD1. CDR1 and CDR2 from the germline V gene are SGHAT and FQDESV (reference sequence). The V gene end was trimmed by 4 bases and the J gene end by 5 bases; junction bases not matched to a gene: 11. This CDR3 is built from 15 residues. CDR3 in amino acids: CASSYVQGSRNEQYF. The CDR3 nucleotides read TGTGCCAGCAGCTATGTACAGGGGTCTCGGAACGAGCAGTACTTC.

V gene TRBV5-1 combines with J gene TRBJ2-3; 8 nucleotides match TRBD1. The germline V gene has CDR1 SGHRS and CDR2 YFSETQ. Trimming removed 4 bases from V and 1 base from J; junction bases left unmatched: 5. This CDR3 has 15 amino acids. CDR3 in DNA: TGCGCCAGCAGCGGGAACAGGGGGGGCACAGATACGCAGTATTTT. This sequence encodes CASSGNRGGTDTQYF.

This chain uses TRBV2 with TRBJ2-2, with 8 bases fitting TRBD2. This CDR3 contains 15 residues. Germline V gives CDR1 SNHLY, CDR2 FYNNEI. The V gene end was trimmed by 7 bases and the J gene end by 5 bases; junction bases not matched to a gene: 9. In DNA form, the CDR3 reads TGTGCCAGCAAATTCGCGAGCGGGGGAACCGGGGAGCTGTTTTTT. It specifies CASKFASGGTGELFF.

The chain links TRBV9 to TRBJ2-2; TRBD2 might be the D (5 bases). The CDR3 has 15 residues. Germline CDR1 and CDR2: SGDLS and YYNGEE. Between the trimmed V and J ends, which lost 2 bases and 7 bases, there was a span of 15 bases. Here the CDR3 reads CASSVSPVAGGELFF. The CDR3 coding sequence is TGTGCCAGCAGCGTTTCTCCGGTTGCGGGCGGGGAGCTGTTTTTT.